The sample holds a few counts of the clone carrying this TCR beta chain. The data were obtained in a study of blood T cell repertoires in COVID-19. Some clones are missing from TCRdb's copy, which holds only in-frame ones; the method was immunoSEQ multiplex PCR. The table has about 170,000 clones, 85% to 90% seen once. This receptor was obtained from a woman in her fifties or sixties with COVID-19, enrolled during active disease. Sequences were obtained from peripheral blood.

CDR3: CASSLTGGNQPQHF. CDR3 in DNA: TGCGCCAGCAGCCTGACAGGGGGCAATCAGCCCCAGCATTTT. The chain recombines TRBV5-1 with TRBJ1-5; 8 bases are a match to TRBD1. The trim removed 4 bases at V and 2 bases at J, leaving 2 bases unmatched. This CDR3 comprises 14 residues. The germline V gene has CDR1 SGHRS and CDR2 YFSETQ.